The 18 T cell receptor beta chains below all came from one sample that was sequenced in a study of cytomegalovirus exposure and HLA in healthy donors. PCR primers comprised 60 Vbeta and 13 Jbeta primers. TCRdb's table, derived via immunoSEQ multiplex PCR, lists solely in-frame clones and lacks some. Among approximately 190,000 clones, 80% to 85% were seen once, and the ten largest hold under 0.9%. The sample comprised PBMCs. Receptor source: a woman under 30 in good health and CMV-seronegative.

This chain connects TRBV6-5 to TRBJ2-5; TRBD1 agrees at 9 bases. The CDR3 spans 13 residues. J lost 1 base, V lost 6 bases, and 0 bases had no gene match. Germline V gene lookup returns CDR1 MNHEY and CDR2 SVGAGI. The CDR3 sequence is CASRGQGQETQYF. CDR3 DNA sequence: TGTGCCAGCAGGGGACAGGGCCAAGAGACCCAGTACTTC.

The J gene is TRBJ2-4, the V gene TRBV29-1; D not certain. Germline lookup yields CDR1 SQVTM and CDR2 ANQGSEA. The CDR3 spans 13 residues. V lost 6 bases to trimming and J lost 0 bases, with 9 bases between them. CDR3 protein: CSVLQLAKNIQYF. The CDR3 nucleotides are TGCAGCGTCTTACAGCTAGCCAAAAACATTCAGTACTTC.

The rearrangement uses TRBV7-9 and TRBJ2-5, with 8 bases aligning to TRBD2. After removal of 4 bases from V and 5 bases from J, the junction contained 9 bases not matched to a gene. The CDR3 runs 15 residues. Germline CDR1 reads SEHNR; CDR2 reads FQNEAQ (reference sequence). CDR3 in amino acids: CASSSSGPRGETQYF. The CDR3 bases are TGTGCCAGCAGCTCTAGCGGGCCCCGCGGGGAGACCCAGTACTTC. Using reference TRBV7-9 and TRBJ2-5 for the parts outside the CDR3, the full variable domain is DTGVSQNPRHKITKRGQNVTFRCDPISEHNRLYWYRQTLGQGPEFLTYFQNEAQLEKSRLLSDRFSAERPKGSFSTLEIQRTEQGDSAMYLCASSSSGPRGETQYFGPGTRLLVL.

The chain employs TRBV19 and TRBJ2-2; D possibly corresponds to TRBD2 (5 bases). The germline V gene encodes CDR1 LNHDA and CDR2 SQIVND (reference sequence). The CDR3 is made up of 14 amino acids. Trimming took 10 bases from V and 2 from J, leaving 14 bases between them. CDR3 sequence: CATQWTGNTGELFF. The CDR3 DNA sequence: TGTGCCACCCAGTGGACGGGAAACACCGGGGAGCTGTTTTTT.

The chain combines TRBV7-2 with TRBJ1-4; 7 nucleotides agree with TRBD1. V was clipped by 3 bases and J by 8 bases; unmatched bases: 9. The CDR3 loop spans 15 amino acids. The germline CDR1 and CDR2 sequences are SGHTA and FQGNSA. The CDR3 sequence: CASSFRTGGREKLFF. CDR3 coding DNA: TGTGCCAGCAGCTTTCGGACAGGAGGGAGAGAAAAACTGTTTTTT.

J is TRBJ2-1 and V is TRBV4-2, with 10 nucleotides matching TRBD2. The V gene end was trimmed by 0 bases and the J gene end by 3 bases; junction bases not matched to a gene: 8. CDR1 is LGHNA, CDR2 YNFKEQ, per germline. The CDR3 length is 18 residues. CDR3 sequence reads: CASSQDRTSGLFYNEQFF. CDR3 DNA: TGTGCCAGCAGCCAAGATAGGACTAGCGGCCTTTTCTACAATGAGCAGTTCTTC.

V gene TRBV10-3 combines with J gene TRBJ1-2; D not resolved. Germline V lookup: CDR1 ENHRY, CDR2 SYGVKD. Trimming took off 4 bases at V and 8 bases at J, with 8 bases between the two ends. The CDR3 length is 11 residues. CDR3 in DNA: TGTGCCATCAGTGGTCCTAGGGGCTACACCTTC. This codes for CAISGPRGYTF.

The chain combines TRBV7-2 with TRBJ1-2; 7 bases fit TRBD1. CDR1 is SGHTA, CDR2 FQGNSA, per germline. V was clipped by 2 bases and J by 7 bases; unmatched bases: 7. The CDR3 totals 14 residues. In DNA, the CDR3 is TGTGCCAGCAGCTTAAAGGGGGCCACGTTTGGCTACACCTTC. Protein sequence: CASSLKGATFGYTF.

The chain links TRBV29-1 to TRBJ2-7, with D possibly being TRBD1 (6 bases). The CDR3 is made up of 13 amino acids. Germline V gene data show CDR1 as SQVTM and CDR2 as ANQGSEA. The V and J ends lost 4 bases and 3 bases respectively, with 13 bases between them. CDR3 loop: CSVARGRIYEQYF. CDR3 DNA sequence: TGCAGCGTTGCCAGGGGTCGAATCTACGAGCAGTACTTC.

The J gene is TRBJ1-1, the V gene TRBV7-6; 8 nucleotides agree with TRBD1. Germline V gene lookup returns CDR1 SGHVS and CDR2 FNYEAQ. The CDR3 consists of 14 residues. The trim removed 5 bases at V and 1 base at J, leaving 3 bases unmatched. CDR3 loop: CASSPGGQNTEAFF. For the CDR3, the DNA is TGTGCCAGCAGCCCAGGGGGCCAGAACACTGAAGCTTTCTTT.

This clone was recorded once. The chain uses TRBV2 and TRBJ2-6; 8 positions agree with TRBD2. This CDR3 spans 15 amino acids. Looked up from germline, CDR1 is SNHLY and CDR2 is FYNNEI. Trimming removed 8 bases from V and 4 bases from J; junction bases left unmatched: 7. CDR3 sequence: CASFRGGRGANVLTF. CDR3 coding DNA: TGTGCCAGCTTCCGGGGGGGACGCGGGGCCAACGTCCTGACTTTC.

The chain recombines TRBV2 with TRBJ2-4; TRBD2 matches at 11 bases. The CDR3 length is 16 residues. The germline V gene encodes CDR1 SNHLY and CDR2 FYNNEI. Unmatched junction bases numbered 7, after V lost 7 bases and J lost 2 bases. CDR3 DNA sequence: TGTGCCAGCAACCTACTAGCGGGGGCTACCAAAAACATTCAGTACTTC. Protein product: CASNLLAGATKNIQYF.

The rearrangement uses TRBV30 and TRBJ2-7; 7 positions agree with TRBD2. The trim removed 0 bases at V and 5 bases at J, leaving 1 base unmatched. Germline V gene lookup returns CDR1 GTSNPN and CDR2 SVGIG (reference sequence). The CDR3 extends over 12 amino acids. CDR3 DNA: TGTGCCTGGAGTGTTGGGGGGGACGAGCAGTACTTC. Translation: CAWSVGGDEQYF.

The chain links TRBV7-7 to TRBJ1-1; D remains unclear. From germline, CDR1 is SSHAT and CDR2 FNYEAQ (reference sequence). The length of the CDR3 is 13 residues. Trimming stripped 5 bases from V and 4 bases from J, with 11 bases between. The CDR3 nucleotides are TGTGCCAGCAGCCCAATCGAGGGCACTGAAGCTTTCTTT. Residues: CASSPIEGTEAFF.

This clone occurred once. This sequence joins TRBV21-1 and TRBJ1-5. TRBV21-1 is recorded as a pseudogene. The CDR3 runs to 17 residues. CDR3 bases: TGTGCCAGCAGCAAACCGAGGGAGGGGATAATTAGGCAGCCCCAGCATTTT. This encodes CASSKPREGIIRQPQHF.

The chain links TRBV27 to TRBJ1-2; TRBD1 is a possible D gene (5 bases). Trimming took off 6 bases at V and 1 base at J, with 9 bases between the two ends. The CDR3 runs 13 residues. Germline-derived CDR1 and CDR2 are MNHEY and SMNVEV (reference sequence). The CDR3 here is CASSRQLNYGYTF. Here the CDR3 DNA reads TGTGCCAGCAGCAGACAGCTTAACTATGGCTACACCTTC.

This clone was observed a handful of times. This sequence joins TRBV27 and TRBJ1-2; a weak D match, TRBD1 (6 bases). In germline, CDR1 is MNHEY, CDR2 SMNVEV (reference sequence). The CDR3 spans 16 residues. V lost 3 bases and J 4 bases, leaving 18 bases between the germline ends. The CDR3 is CASSLKVQGTVYGYTF. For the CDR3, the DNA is TGTGCCAGCAGTTTGAAGGTACAGGGCACGGTCTATGGCTACACCTTC.

The CDR3 nucleotides read TGTGCCATCTCCCCTAGCTCCTACGAGCAGTACTTC. Translated, it gives CAISPSSYEQYF. The genes are TRBV10-3 and TRBJ2-5; D is unresolved. The DNA end is a closer match to TRBJ2-7, so the J assignment may be wrong. This CDR3 comprises 12 residues. The V gene's germline CDR1 is ENHRY and CDR2 SYGVKD.